The rows below give T cell receptor beta chains drawn from one sample of a study of shared clonotypes between healthy human individuals. Clones were sequenced by immunoSEQ multiplex PCR, and TCRdb holds only the in-frame ones, with some missing. The table shows some 680,000 clones, with more than 70% occurring only once. Sequencing was done on a sample of memory CD4+ T cells sorted from blood. Receptors originate from a woman in her 30s in good health. Both conserved end residues are part of each CDR3. A D gene is named only where the DNA matches it firmly. Some rows have no size entry. The others give once, few or many, or a class for an expanded clone.

size | D | V | CDR3
. | TRBD1 | TRBV28 | CASSALDRAVGYTF
. | . | TRBV5-1 | CASRATQSYEQYF
. | . | TRBV6-6 | CASRQSGGYTF
. | . | TRBV28 | CASKVSGNTIYF
. | . | TRBV5-1 | CASSRLSSAFTDTQYF
once | . | TRBV18 | CASSPGASTEAFF
. | . | TRBV15 | CATSGREGTEAFF
few | . | TRBV20-1 | CSAMNYEQYF
. | . | TRBV5-1 | CASSLWGDGNQPQHF
. | TRBD1 | TRBV27 | CASSTRTGSTDTQYF
once | . | TRBV19 | CASSPGKSYNEQFF
few | . | TRBV11-2 | CASSPWGDPGTEAFF
. | TRBD2 | TRBV2 | CASNPGGRGSSYNEQFF
once | . | TRBV5-1 | CAPREGLENGYTF
. | TRBD2 | TRBV27 | CASRAGGPTPQQYF
few | . | TRBV21-1 | CASSKDRPEVNEKLFF
. | . | TRBV14 | CASSQGNSYEQYF